This record concerns one T cell receptor (beta chain) sequence. This sample is drawn from a study of control samples from healthy donors and cancer patients. V lost 5 bases, J lost 3 bases, and 7 bases stayed unmatched. Germline assignment: CDR1 MGHDK and CDR2 SYGVNS. The CDR3 extends over 14 amino acids. The data were produced by immunoSEQ multiplex PCR, yet TCRdb's version contains in-frame clones alone and is incomplete. The sample includes 55,000 to 65,000 clones, over 75% of them seen just once. The sample taken for sequencing was PBMCs. The receptor's source is an older woman with lung cancer. The chain is built from TRBV25-1 and TRBJ2-7; 7 nucleotides line up with TRBD2. The CDR3, as DNA: TGTGCCAGCAGTCCGCCTAGCGGACTCTACGAGCAGTACTTC. Amino acids: CASSPPSGLYEQYF.